Listed below are T cell receptor beta chains from one sample, sequenced in a study of cytomegalovirus exposure and HLA in healthy donors. The repertoire was sequenced with immunoSEQ multiplex PCR; TCRdb's copy has only in-frame clones and lacks some. This sample has some 160,000 clones, with around three quarters found just once. Sequences were obtained from PBMCs. The receptors derive from a woman in her twenties or thirties in good health and CMV-seronegative. Each CDR3 is given with its conserved first and last residue. Each record gives: J gene, V gene, D gene, clone size, CDR3 protein, CDR3 DNA. D genes are given only for firm matches. Clone size is stated in some rows and not others, as once, few, many or a class when expanded.

>TRBJ2-7|TRBV4-3|NA|NA
CASSPSLISYEQYF
TGCGCCAGCAGCCCGAGCCTTATAAGCTACGAGCAGTACTTC
>TRBJ1-5|TRBV6-1|NA|once
CASSEVTGGNQPQHF
TGTGCCAGCAGTGAAGTAACAGGAGGCAATCAGCCCCAGCATTTT
>TRBJ1-2|TRBV5-1|TRBD1|NA
CASSPRGGQEYGYTF
TGCGCCAGCAGCCCCAGAGGGGGACAGGAGTATGGCTACACCTTC
>TRBJ1-1|TRBV29-1|NA|NA
CSVSLDLNTEAFF
TGCAGCGTTTCCCTCGACTTGAACACTGAAGCTTTCTTT
>TRBJ1-2|TRBV9|TRBD1|NA
CASKTGGLANYGYTF
TGTGCCAGCAAAACAGGGGGACTCGCTAACTATGGCTACACCTTC
>TRBJ1-4|TRBV19|NA|NA
CASSIRRDGRLFF
TGTGCCAGTAGTATTAGGCGGGACGGGAGACTGTTTTTT
>TRBJ1-1|TRBV7-8|NA|few
CASSRDSRTEAFF
TGTGCCAGCAGCAGAGACAGCCGGACTGAAGCTTTCTTT
>TRBJ1-3|TRBV4-1|NA|NA
CASSQETGQLSGNTIYF
TGCGCCAGCAGCCAAGAAACAGGACAACTCTCTGGAAACACCATATATTTT
>TRBJ2-1|TRBV6-1|TRBD2|NA
CASRASGSSYNEQFF
TGTGCCAGCAGGGCTAGCGGTAGCTCCTACAATGAGCAGTTCTTC
>TRBJ2-5|TRBV6-1|TRBD1|few
CASSDLDREETQYF
TGTGCCAGCAGTGATTTGGACAGGGAAGAGACCCAGTACTTC
>TRBJ2-1|TRBV19|NA|NA
CASRIGRGKLFF
TGTGCCAGTAGAATCGGCAGAGGGAAGCTGTTCTTC
>TRBJ1-2|TRBV7-2|NA|NA
CASEGGYSSVYGYTF
TGTGCCAGCGAGGGGGGGTACTCCTCCGTTTATGGCTACACCTTC
>TRBJ2-7|TRBV7-8|TRBD2|NA
CASSPQGLAEYEQYF
TGTGCCAGCAGCCCCCAGGGACTAGCGGAATACGAGCAGTACTTC
>TRBJ1-4|TRBV27|TRBD1|NA
CASMTGSNEKLFF
TGTGCCAGCATGACAGGGTCCAATGAAAAACTGTTTTTT
>TRBJ2-5|TRBV5-1|TRBD2|NA
CASSPGLADMETQYF
TGCGCCAGCAGCCCGGGACTAGCGGATATGGAGACCCAGTACTTC
>TRBJ1-2|TRBV5-1|TRBD1|few
CASSFGTDYGYTF
TGCGCCAGCAGCTTTGGGACAGATTATGGCTACACCTTC
>TRBJ1-2|TRBV21-1|NA|NA
CASSKGWNASHTF
TGTGCCAGCAGCAAAGGTTGGAACGCTAGTCACACCTTC
>TRBJ1-6|TRBV19|NA|once
CASSPNRGGRNSPLHF
TGTGCCAGTAGCCCCAACCGCGGGGGCCGGAATTCACCCCTCCACTTT
>TRBJ2-7|TRBV2|TRBD2|NA
CASSREGRAYEQYF
TGTGCCAGCAGTAGGGAGGGCAGGGCCTACGAGCAGTACTTC
>TRBJ1-1|TRBV5-6|NA|NA
CASSFAGEAFF
TGTGCCAGCAGCTTTGCAGGTGAAGCTTTCTTT
>TRBJ2-7|TRBV7-2|NA|NA
CASSKAPPAEQYF
TGTGCCAGCAGCAAAGCCCCCCCCGCCGAGCAGTACTTC
>TRBJ2-7|TRBV7-2|TRBD2|NA
CASSPIGRRLAGVQQYF
TGTGCCAGCAGCCCGATAGGGCGAAGACTAGCGGGGGTTCAACAGTACTTC
>TRBJ2-7|TRBV29-1|TRBD2|NA
CSVEGLAGVYEQYF
TGCAGCGTTGAGGGACTAGCGGGAGTCTACGAGCAGTACTTC
>TRBJ1-6|TRBV5-1|TRBD1|NA
CASSPGTGTNSPLHF
TGCGCCAGCAGCCCGGGGACAGGGACGAATTCACCCCTCCACTTT
>TRBJ1-5|TRBV7-8|NA|NA
CASSLEGGEQPQHF
TGTGCCAGCAGCTTAGAAGGGGGAGAGCAGCCCCAGCATTTT
>TRBJ1-2|TRBV27|TRBD1|NA
CASSLTGGLYGYTF
TGTGCCAGCAGTCTTACAGGGGGCCTCTATGGCTACACCTTC
>TRBJ1-2|TRBV5-1|NA|few
CASSLDGSMAYGYTF
TGCGCCAGCAGCTTGGATGGGAGCATGGCGTATGGCTACACCTTC
>TRBJ2-7|TRBV6-5|NA|NA
CASRNREAYEQYF
TGTGCCAGCCGAAACAGGGAAGCCTACGAGCAGTACTTC
>TRBJ2-4|TRBV4-3|TRBD2|NA
CASSQSGLAGTIQYF
TGCGCCAGCAGCCAGTCAGGACTAGCGGGGACTATTCAGTACTTC
>TRBJ2-1|TRBV7-8|TRBD2|NA
CASSSGTSGSYNEQFF
TGTGCCAGCAGCTCCGGGACTAGCGGGTCCTACAATGAGCAGTTCTTC
>TRBJ1-2|TRBV4-1|NA|NA
CASSQGGNDGYTF
TGCGCCAGCAGCCAAGGCGGGAACGATGGCTACACCTTC